Sequencing of this T cell receptor (beta chain) was carried out in a study of cytomegalovirus exposure and HLA in healthy donors. V lost 5 bases, J lost 1 base, and 14 bases lay in between. The germline V gene encodes CDR1 SGHTA and CDR2 FQGTGA. The CDR3 is 15 amino acids. Overall study findings and caveats: A later analysis linked around 15,000 TCR beta sequences to HLA alleles at 0.05 false discovery rate. According to a later analysis, most TCR beta chains associated with CMV appeared HLA-restricted. Several top significant clusters appeared, in a later analysis, to be linked to common viral pathogens.

Details on this clone: The antigen remains unidentified.

13 Jbeta primers and 60 Vbeta primers were used for the PCR. The repertoire was sequenced with immunoSEQ multiplex PCR; TCRdb's copy has only in-frame clones and lacks some. The top ten hold 2.5% of the sample, which has some 190,000 clones, 75% to 85% seen once. The receptor comes from a woman in her 30s in good health and CMV-seropositive. The rearrangement uses TRBV7-3 and TRBJ1-1; D is undetermined. The sequenced material came from PBMCs. CDR3 amino acids: CASSPPGLTNTEAFF. Here the CDR3 DNA reads TGTGCCAGCAGCCCCCCCGGACTGACGAACACTGAAGCTTTCTTT.